Listed below are T cell receptor beta chains from one sample, sequenced in a study of shared clonotypes between healthy human individuals. Assay: immunoSEQ multiplex PCR; the TCRdb copy retains only in-frame clones and omits some. The sample gives 2.3 million or so clones, over 90% of which show up once; 0.35% to 0.5% is in the top ten. The material sequenced was naive CD4+ T cells from PBMCs. The source of these receptors is a man younger than 30 in good health. Some clones in this sample may be carry-over from other donors' samples. Each CDR3 is given with its conserved first and last residue. The D gene is left open where the match is weak. Only part of the rows carry a size: once, few, many, or a class if the clone is expanded.

TRBJ2-7 . TRBV5-1 TRBD1 CASSLQGASLEQYF TGCGCCAGCAGCTTGCAGGGGGCGTCTCTCGAGCAGTACTTC
TRBJ1-2 . TRBV30 TRBD1 CAWSPGQAGYTF TGTGCCTGGAGTCCGGGACAGGCTGGCTACACCTTC
TRBJ2-1 . TRBV11-3 . CASSLGNGGNNEQFF TGTGCCAGCAGCTTAGGCAACGGGGGAAACAATGAGCAGTTCTTC
TRBJ2-3 . TRBV18 . CASSPRGYADTQYF TGTGCCAGCTCACCTCGGGGTTACGCAGATACGCAGTATTTT
TRBJ1-3 . TRBV9 . CASSKGPDPGNTIYF TGTGCCAGCAGCAAGGGACCGGACCCTGGAAACACCATATATTTT
TRBJ1-5 . TRBV30 TRBD1 CAWRTGTWLGGNQPQHF TGTGCCTGGAGGACAGGGACCTGGTTGGGGGGCAATCAGCCCCAGCATTTT
TRBJ2-1 . TRBV2 . CASKRLGSVYNEQFF TGTGCCAGCAAGCGGTTAGGCTCTGTATACAATGAGCAGTTCTTC
TRBJ1-2 once TRBV19 . CASGRGDRNYGYTF TGTGCCAGTGGCCGGGGGGATCGTAACTATGGCTACACCTTC
TRBJ2-1 . TRBV7-2 . CASSFRHSSYNEQFF TGTGCCAGCAGCTTCAGACATAGCTCCTACAATGAGCAGTTCTTC
TRBJ2-2 . TRBV7-2 TRBD1 CASSLQGAGELFF TGTGCCAGCAGCCTACAGGGGGCCGGGGAGCTGTTTTTT
TRBJ2-1 . TRBV5-1 . CASSLDSTIVFPFF TGCGCCAGCAGCTTGGACAGCACTATCGTGTTCCCGTTCTTC
TRBJ1-2 . TRBV7-9 . CASSISGDNYGYTF TGTGCCAGCAGCATAAGCGGGGATAACTATGGCTACACCTTC
TRBJ2-3 . TRBV30 . CAWSALLGSTDTQYF TGTGCCTGGAGCGCATTATTAGGGAGCACAGATACGCAGTATTTT
TRBJ2-1 . TRBV18 . CASSPTPSSSYNEQFF TGTGCCAGCTCACCGACTCCTTCAAGCTCCTACAATGAGCAGTTCTTC
TRBJ1-5 . TRBV11-3 . CASSSEGGSGNQPQHF TGTGCCAGCAGCTCAGAGGGGGGATCGGGCAATCAGCCCCAGCATTTT
TRBJ1-2 once TRBV5-8 . CASSPRHRRGYGYTF TGTGCCAGCAGCCCGCGACACCGCAGAGGTTATGGCTACACCTTC
TRBJ2-5 . TRBV5-1 . CASSPVATYGGETQYF TGCGCCAGCAGCCCCGTAGCCACGTACGGGGGAGAGACCCAGTACTTC
TRBJ2-6 . TRBV6-5 . CASRRMSGANVLTF TGTGCCAGCAGGAGGATGTCCGGGGCCAACGTCCTGACTTTC
TRBJ1-2 once TRBV6-5 . CASSTPVGGYGYTF TGTGCCAGCAGTACCCCCGTGGGTGGCTATGGCTACACCTTC
TRBJ2-5 . TRBV6-5 TRBD1 CASSYRDRVQETQYF TGTGCCAGCAGTTATAGGGACAGGGTCCAAGAGACCCAGTACTTC
TRBJ2-3 . TRBV7-8 TRBD2 CASSLVAGAGPDTQYF TGTGCCAGCAGCTTAGTCGCGGGAGCGGGACCAGATACGCAGTATTTT
TRBJ2-3 . TRBV5-1 . CASSPGGPTDTQYF TGCGCCAGCAGCCCCGGGGGGCCGACAGATACGCAGTATTTT
TRBJ2-7 . TRBV6-5 . CASSYMGGAYEQYF TGTGCCAGCAGCTACATGGGGGGAGCCTACGAGCAGTACTTC
TRBJ2-7 . TRBV5-5 . CASSQYYEQYF TGTGCCAGCTCCCAGTACTACGAGCAGTACTTC
TRBJ2-5 . TRBV5-8 TRBD2 CASSLMGGTQETQYF TGTGCCAGCAGCTTGATGGGGGGGACTCAAGAGACCCAGTACTTC
TRBJ1-1 . TRBV6-1 TRBD1 CATTGQGAMVAFF TGTGCCACCACCGGCCAGGGGGCGATGGTAGCTTTCTTT
TRBJ1-1 . TRBV5-5 . CASSLWVSRNTEAFF TGTGCCAGCTCCCTCTGGGTATCCCGGAACACTGAAGCTTTCTTT